Detailed here is one TCR beta chain. Relative to the germline gene, one junction end is altered; a read error may explain this. These data belong to a study of CDR3 diversity in severe acne. From the PCR reads, TCRdb called clonotypes with MiXCR, one entry per CDR3 protein. This sample carries about 98,000 distinct CDR3 sequences, 51% of them seen once, and the ten largest clones take around 12%. This CDR3 has 17 residues. This chain connects TRBV12-3 or TRBV12-4 to TRBJ2-3; the match to TRBD2 covers 14 bases. Sequencing used blood. The clonotype originates from a male donor with acne. CDR3 residues: CAGSSTSGRESTDTQYF. CDR3 coding DNA: TGTGCCGGCAGTTCGACTAGCGGGAGGGAGAGCACAGATACGCAGTATTTT.